This T cell receptor (beta chain) stems from a study of T-cell reconstitution after alpha-beta-depleted transplantation in children. General study points: Among T cells one year after transplant, newly produced cells accounted for most counts and diversity. About two months after transplant, alpha-beta T cells reportedly came from several hundred expanded graft clones.

This clonotype was counted ten times or more. The target antigen is unknown. The TCRbeta library was prepared with unique molecular identifiers. MiXCR, applied by TCRdb to the PCR reads, yields one record per CDR3 protein. Among some 200,000 distinct CDR3 sequences listed, around 9.2% were seen once. This receptor was identified in a male patient aged 2 to 10 who had a stem cell transplant for acute myeloid leukemia, so the T cells may come from the graft donor. Sequenced material: PBMCs, mostly from graft donor cells, taken 360 days after TCRalphabeta/CD19-depleted stem cell transplant.

The DNA for the CDR3 is TGCAGTGCAAACAAAGGGGACTCCTACAATGAGCAGTTCTTC. Encoded protein: CSANKGDSYNEQFF. V and J are TRBV20-1 and TRBJ2-1; the D gene is possibly TRBD1 (5 bases). Trimming shortened V by 6 bases and J by 0 bases, and 12 bases separated the two germline ends. CDR1 is DFQATT, CDR2 SNEGSKA, per germline (reference sequence). The CDR3 loop spans 14 amino acids.